What follows are 10 T cell receptor beta chains derived from one specimen sequenced in a study of blood T cell repertoires in COVID-19. Clones were sequenced by immunoSEQ multiplex PCR, and TCRdb holds only the in-frame ones, with some missing. The sample has about 240,000 clones; approximately 78% are singletons. The specimen was peripheral blood. Receptors were obtained from a woman aged 60-75 years with active or convalescent COVID-19.

The rearrangement links TRBV27 to TRBJ1-2, with D perhaps matching TRBD1 (5 bases). V lost 5 bases and J lost 6, with 16 bases in between. Germline CDR1 MNHEY, CDR2 SMNVEV (reference sequence). The CDR3 runs to 14 residues. The CDR3 DNA reads TGTGCCAGCAGTACCCGGGGGGGGATCGATGGCTACACCTTC. Its protein is CASSTRGGIDGYTF.

V is TRBV19 and J is TRBJ2-7; the D is unclear. Germline V gene data show CDR1 as LNHDA and CDR2 as SQIVND (reference sequence). Between the trimmed V and J ends, which lost 6 bases and 1 base, there was a span of 10 bases. The CDR3 sequence is 13 residues long. The chain's CDR3 is CASSPGVSYEQYF. The DNA for the CDR3 is TGTGCCAGTAGCCCGGGTGTTTCCTACGAGCAGTACTTC.

This chain links TRBV14 with TRBJ1-2; maybe TRBD1 (6 bases). With 4 bases removed from V and 4 bases from J, the gap between germline ends came to 10 bases. This CDR3 region has 13 residues. CDR1 and CDR2 from the germline V gene are SGHDN and FVKESK. The CDR3 sequence: CASSPGTIYGYTF. The CDR3 bases are TGTGCCAGCAGCCCCGGGACAATCTATGGCTACACCTTC.

This clone has a handful of counts. V is TRBV3-1 (or the pseudogene TRBV3-2) and J is TRBJ2-1, with 13 bases identical to TRBD2. CDR1 is LGHDT and CDR2 is YNNKEL in the germline V gene (reference sequence). V dropped 8 bases and J dropped 3; count of bases not matched to a gene: 1. This CDR3 has 14 amino acids. The DNA for the CDR3 is TGTGCCAGCGGACTAGCGGGGGACTACAATGAGCAGTTCTTC. Translation gives CASGLAGDYNEQFF.

This clone qualifies as large. The chain employs TRBV30 and TRBJ2-1; D possibly corresponds to TRBD2 (6 bases). The V gene's germline CDR1 is GTSNPN and CDR2 SVGIG (reference sequence). The CDR3 loop spans 16 amino acids. V shed 0 bases and J shed 8 bases, with 20 bases lying between them. The CDR3 sequence is CAWSVPGRLVVDEQFF. The DNA of the CDR3 is TGTGCCTGGAGTGTACCGGGGCGACTAGTAGTAGATGAGCAGTTCTTC. Based on the CDR3 plus reference TRBV30 and TRBJ2-1, the full variable domain is SQTIHQWPATLVQPVGSPLSLECTVEGTSNPNLYWYRQAAGRGLQLLFYSVGIGQISSEVPQNLSASRPQDRQFILSSKKLLLSDSGFYLCAWSVPGRLVVDEQFFGPGTRLTVL.

This clone was seen only a few times. The chain employs TRBV19 and TRBJ1-6, with TRBD1 matching 9 bases. Trimming removed 8 bases from V and 9 bases from J; junction bases left unmatched: 11. The CDR3 is made up of 15 amino acids. CDR1 and CDR2 (germline): LNHDA, SQIVND (reference sequence). CDR3 bases: TGTGCCAGTCGGATCTCCGGGACAGGGCGTTCACCCCTCCACTTT. As protein: CASRISGTGRSPLHF. The whole variable domain, remainder taken from reference TRBV19 and TRBJ1-6, is DGGITQSPKYLFRKEGQNVTLSCEQNLNHDAMYWYRQDPGQGLRLIYYSQIVNDFQKGDIAEGYSVSREKKESFPLTVTSAQKNPTAFYLCASRISGTGRSPLHFGNGTRLTVT.

The chain employs TRBV5-1 and TRBJ1-1; 8 bases fit TRBD1. The CDR3 length is 13 residues. CDR1 SGHRS and CDR2 YFSETQ come from the germline V gene. J was trimmed by 3 bases and V by 3 bases; bases with no gene match: 1. The CDR3 DNA follows: TGCGCCAGCAGCTACAGGGGGGACACTGAAGCTTTCTTT. Its protein is CASSYRGDTEAFF.

The rearrangement joins TRBV13 to TRBJ1-2; D unclear. V lost 5 bases to trimming and J lost 3 bases, with 13 bases between them. This CDR3 contains 14 residues. Germline V CDR1 and CDR2: PRHDT, FYEKMQ (reference sequence). CDR3 residues: CASSGMAGYYGYTF. Here the CDR3 DNA reads TGTGCCAGCAGCGGGATGGCGGGTTACTATGGCTACACCTTC.

The chain is built from TRBV6-5 and TRBJ2-7, with D perhaps TRBD1 (6 bases). The CDR3 is made up of 13 amino acids. Trimming pared 2 bases from V and 3 bases from J, leaving 8 bases between. Germline CDR1 reads MNHEY; CDR2 reads SVGAGI. DNA of the CDR3: TGTGCCAGCAGTTACGGCAGGGGCTACGAGCAGTACTTC. Its translation is CASSYGRGYEQYF.

The chain joins TRBV7-2 to TRBJ2-3; 8 bases map to TRBD2. V gave up 1 base and J gave up 0 bases; unmatched junction bases: 6. This CDR3 region has 17 residues. CDR1 and CDR2 (germline): SGHTA, FQGNSA. The CDR3 DNA is TGTGCCAGCAGCTTAGTTGGGACTAGTGTTAGCACAGATACGCAGTATTTT. Residues: CASSLVGTSVSTDTQYF. The whole variable domain, filled in from reference TRBV7-2 and TRBJ2-3, reads GAGVSQSPSNKVTEKGKDVELRCDPISGHTALYWYRQSLGQGLEFLIYFQGNSAPDKSGLPSDRFSAERTGGSVSTLTIQRTQQEDSAVYLCASSLVGTSVSTDTQYFGPGTRLTVL.